This T cell receptor (beta chain) was captured in a study of vaccination and CD4 T cells after COVID-19. Treatment here: 10-day PBMC culture with coronavirus spike peptide pools or control peptides (ViraFEST assay). Samples of CD4+ T cells were obtained from the unexposed donor before the COVID-19 pandemic (2011-2018). Oncomine TCR Beta short-read sequencing was applied to DNA from cultured CD4+ T cells. TCRdb re-analysed the PCR reads in MiXCR, keeping a single row per CDR3 protein. The table records nearly 5,500 distinct CDR3 sequences, around 34% of them present only once. Concerning this clonotype itself: The antigen is not known.

The germline gives CDR1 MNHNS, CDR2 SASEGT. This CDR3 has 13 amino acids. Trimming pared 4 bases from V and 1 base from J, leaving 7 bases between. The clonotype comes from a human donor in good health. The chain combines TRBV6-1 with TRBJ1-1, with D perhaps matching TRBD1 (6 bases). The sequencing sample was made of CD4+ T cells from blood, cultured in vitro. CDR3 residues: CASSGQANTEAFF. The CDR3 nucleotides are TGTGCCAGCAGTGGACAGGCGAACACTGAAGCTTTCTTT.